What follows is one T cell receptor beta chain and its context. The data derive from a study of blood T cells in healthy people across ages. Germline lookup yields CDR1 SGHVS and CDR2 FQNEAQ. V lost 7 bases, J lost 2 bases, and 8 bases stayed unmatched. The CDR3 is 15 residues long. Combining a sample-barcoded 5' primer with a J-beta primer mix, a second PCR ran for roughly 7 to 12 cycles. TCRdb fed the 5' RACE reads into MiXCR, producing one record per CDR3 protein. The sample yields around 790,000 distinct CDR3 sequences, 44% seen once. Sequencing used blood. The chain employs TRBV7-8 and TRBJ2-1; 7 nucleotides agree with TRBD2. The clonotype comes from a man in his sixties in good health. In DNA, the CDR3 is TGTGCCAGCATCCCTAGCGGCCAACCCTACAATGAGCAGTTCTTC. It codes for CASIPSGQPYNEQFF.